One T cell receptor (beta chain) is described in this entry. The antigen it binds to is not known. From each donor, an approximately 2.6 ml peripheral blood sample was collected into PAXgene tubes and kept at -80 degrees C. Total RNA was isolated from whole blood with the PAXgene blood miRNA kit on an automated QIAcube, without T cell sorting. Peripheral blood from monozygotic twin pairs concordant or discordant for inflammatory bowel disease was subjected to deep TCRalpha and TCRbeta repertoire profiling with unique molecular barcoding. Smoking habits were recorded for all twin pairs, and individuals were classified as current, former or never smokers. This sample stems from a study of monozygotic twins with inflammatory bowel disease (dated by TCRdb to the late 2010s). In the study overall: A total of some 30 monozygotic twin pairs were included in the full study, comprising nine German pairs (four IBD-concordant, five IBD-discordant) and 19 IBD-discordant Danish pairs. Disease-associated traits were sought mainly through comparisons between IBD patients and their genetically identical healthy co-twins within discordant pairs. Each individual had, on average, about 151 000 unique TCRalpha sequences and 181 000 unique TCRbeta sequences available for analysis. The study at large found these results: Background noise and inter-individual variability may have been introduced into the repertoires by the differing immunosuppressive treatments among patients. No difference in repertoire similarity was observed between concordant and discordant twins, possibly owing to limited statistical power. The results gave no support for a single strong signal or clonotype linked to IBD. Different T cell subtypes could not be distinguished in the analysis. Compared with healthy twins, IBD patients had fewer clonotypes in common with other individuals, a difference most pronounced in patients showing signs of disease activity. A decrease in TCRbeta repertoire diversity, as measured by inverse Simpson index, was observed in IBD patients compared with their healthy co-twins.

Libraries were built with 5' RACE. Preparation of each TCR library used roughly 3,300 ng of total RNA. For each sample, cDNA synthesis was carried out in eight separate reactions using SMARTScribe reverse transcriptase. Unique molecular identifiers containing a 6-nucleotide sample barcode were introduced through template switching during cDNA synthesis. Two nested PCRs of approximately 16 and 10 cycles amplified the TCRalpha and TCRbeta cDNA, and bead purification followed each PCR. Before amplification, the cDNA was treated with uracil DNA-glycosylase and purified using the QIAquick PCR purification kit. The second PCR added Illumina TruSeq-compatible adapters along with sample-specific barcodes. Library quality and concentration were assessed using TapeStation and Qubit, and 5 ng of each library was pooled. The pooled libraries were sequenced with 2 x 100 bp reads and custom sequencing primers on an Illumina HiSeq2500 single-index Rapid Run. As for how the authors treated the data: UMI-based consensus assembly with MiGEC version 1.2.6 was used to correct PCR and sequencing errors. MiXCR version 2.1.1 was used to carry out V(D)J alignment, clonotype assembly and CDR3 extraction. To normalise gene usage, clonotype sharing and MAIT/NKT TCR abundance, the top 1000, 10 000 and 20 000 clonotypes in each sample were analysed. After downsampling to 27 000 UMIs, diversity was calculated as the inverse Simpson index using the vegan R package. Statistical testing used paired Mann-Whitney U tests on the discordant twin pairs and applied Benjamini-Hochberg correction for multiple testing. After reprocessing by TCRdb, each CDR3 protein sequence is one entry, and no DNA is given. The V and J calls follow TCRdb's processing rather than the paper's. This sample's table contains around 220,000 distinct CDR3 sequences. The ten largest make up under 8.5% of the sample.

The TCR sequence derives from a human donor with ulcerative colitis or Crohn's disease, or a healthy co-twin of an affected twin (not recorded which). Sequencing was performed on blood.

This receptor has the CDR3 CASSTYPAGNEQFF. In this chain, TRBV12-3 or TRBV12-4 is recombined with TRBJ2-1. The CDR3 covers 14 residues, taking in both the cysteine and the phenylalanine. No DNA accompanies this entry.